The rows below give T cell receptor beta chains drawn from one sample of a study of cytomegalovirus exposure and HLA in healthy donors. Produced via immunoSEQ multiplex PCR; TCRdb's table is partial and in-frame only. The sample shows 100,000 or so clones, 70% to 80% of them seen only once. The sequenced sample consisted of PBMCs. These receptor sequences come from a man aged 35 to 55 in good health and CMV-seronegative. Each CDR3 is given with its conserved first and last residue. The D gene is left open where the match is weak. The size entry is marked missing in some rows and otherwise reads once, few, many or a size class.

j_call	d_call	clone_size	v_call	cdr3_nt	cdr3_aa
TRBJ2-3	TRBD2	NA	TRBV7-3	TGTGCCAGCAGCTTAATGCGCGGGGGGGGAAATACGCAGTATTTT	CASSLMRGGGNTQYF
TRBJ2-7	TRBD2	NA	TRBV27	TGTGCCAGCAGTCCGCGCGGGGGACGGTCCTACGAGCAGTACTTC	CASSPRGGRSYEQYF
TRBJ1-1	NA	few	TRBV7-6	TGTGCCAGCAGCCGGAACAGGAACACTGAAGCTTTCTTT	CASSRNRNTEAFF
TRBJ1-1	TRBD1	NA	TRBV7-9	TGTGCCAGCAGTTTAGGACAGGTAGAAGCTTTCTTT	CASSLGQVEAFF
TRBJ1-2	TRBD1	few	TRBV6-4	TGTGCCAGCAGCTCCGGGACAGGGTCGAGTGGCTACACCTTC	CASSSGTGSSGYTF
TRBJ2-1	NA	NA	TRBV29-1	TGCAGCGGGTTCTACTTTTCGAACCACAATGAGCAGTTCTTC	CSGFYFSNHNEQFF
TRBJ2-5	NA	once	TRBV5-4	TGTGCCAGCAGCTCGACAACTCAAGAGACCCAGTACTTC	CASSSTTQETQYF
TRBJ2-7	NA	NA	TRBV4-1	TGCGCCAGCAGCCAAGATCCGCAGGTACCCTACGAGCAGTACTTC	CASSQDPQVPYEQYF
TRBJ2-1	TRBD2	NA	TRBV2	TGTGCCAGCAGTGAAGGGACTAGCGGGGGGGCGAATGAGCAGTTCTTC	CASSEGTSGGANEQFF
TRBJ1-2	NA	NA	TRBV7-2	TGTGCCAGCAGCTCAGTTGACGGGTTAGGTGGCTACACCTTC	CASSSVDGLGGYTF
TRBJ2-7	NA	NA	TRBV5-6	TGTGCCAGCAGCTCTCGCCGGGGCTACGAGCAGTACTTC	CASSSRRGYEQYF
TRBJ1-5	NA	NA	TRBV19	TGTGCCAGTAGTATATTTCTAGGGGCAGGGGGCAATCAGCCCCAGCATTTT	CASSIFLGAGGNQPQHF
TRBJ2-7	TRBD1	once	TRBV5-5	TGTGCCAGCAGCTTTTTAGGACAGGGGGCAGGTGAGCAGTACTTC	CASSFLGQGAGEQYF
TRBJ2-7	TRBD2	few	TRBV2	TGTGCCAGCGGTAGACTAGCGGGAGGCTCCGAGCAGTACTTC	CASGRLAGGSEQYF
TRBJ2-7	NA	few	TRBV7-6	TGTGCCAGCAGCTTAGAGAGGACCTACGAGCAGTACTTC	CASSLERTYEQYF
TRBJ2-1	TRBD2	NA	TRBV7-2	TGTGCCAGCAGCCCCCCGGTCGGGACTAGCGACAATGAGCAGTTCTTC	CASSPPVGTSDNEQFF
TRBJ2-7	TRBD2	NA	TRBV6-4	TGTGCCAGCAGAAGCCTAGCGGTATTTGTCGAGCAGTACTTC	CASRSLAVFVEQYF
TRBJ1-1	NA	NA	TRBV6-5	TGTGCCAGCAGTTACGGGGGGATGAACACTGAAGCTTTCTTT	CASSYGGMNTEAFF
TRBJ1-1	NA	once	TRBV10-3	TGTGCCATCAGTGATGTCGAAGGGGGGAACACTGAAGCTTTCTTT	CAISDVEGGNTEAFF
TRBJ1-2	NA	NA	TRBV6-4	TGTGCCAGCAGGGAGAGACCCGGTAGAGGATATGGCTACACCTTC	CASRERPGRGYGYTF
TRBJ2-7	TRBD1	few	TRBV7-9	TGTTCCAGCAGCTTACCACTAGGTTATGGGGACAGGAACTCCTACGAGCAGTACTTC	CSSSLPLGYGDRNSYEQYF
TRBJ2-7	NA	NA	TRBV11-2	TGTGCCAGCAGCCTAAAGATCGAGCAGTACTTC	CASSLKIEQYF
TRBJ2-7	NA	NA	TRBV11-2	TGTGCCAGCAGTAGGAGCTTTAAGCGAACCTCCTACGAGCAGTACTTC	CASSRSFKRTSYEQYF
TRBJ1-3	NA	NA	TRBV25-1	TGTGCCAGCAGTGCCGGGAACACCATATATTTT	CASSAGNTIYF
TRBJ2-7	TRBD1	NA	TRBV7-2	TGTGCCAGCAGCTTCGACAGGGCTAGCTCCTACGAGCAGTACTTC	CASSFDRASSYEQYF
TRBJ2-7	TRBD1	NA	TRBV7-9	TGTGCCAGCAGCGATCGACAGGGGCCCTACGAGCAGTACTTC	CASSDRQGPYEQYF
TRBJ2-1	TRBD2	NA	TRBV5-1	TGCGCCAGCAGCTTGCCTAGCGGGAGAGATGAGCAGTTCTTC	CASSLPSGRDEQFF
TRBJ1-1	NA	NA	TRBV9	TGTGCCAGCAGCGTAGATCCAGGACTGGGCACTGAAGCTTTCTTT	CASSVDPGLGTEAFF
TRBJ2-3	TRBD1	NA	TRBV19	TGTGCCAGTAGAAACACAAGACAGGGGGGCACAGATACGCAGTATTTT	CASRNTRQGGTDTQYF
TRBJ1-5	TRBD1	NA	TRBV18	TGTGCCAGCTCACGGGGGACAGGGGATTTTCAGCCCCAGCATTTT	CASSRGTGDFQPQHF
TRBJ2-5	NA	NA	TRBV11-2	TGTGCCAGCAGCTTAGATCGGGGGTACCAAGAGACCCAGTACTTC	CASSLDRGYQETQYF
TRBJ2-7	NA	NA	TRBV7-2	TGTGCCAGCAGCCCCGACAGGAGGAGCTCCTACGAGCAGTACTTC	CASSPDRRSSYEQYF
TRBJ2-7	TRBD1	NA	TRBV27	TGTGCCAGCAGCCACCGGGACAGAGGCTACGAGCAGTACTTC	CASSHRDRGYEQYF
TRBJ2-7	NA	few	TRBV28	TGTGCCAGCAGTTCCCACTTCTACGAGCAGTACTTC	CASSSHFYEQYF
TRBJ2-1	TRBD2	NA	TRBV6-4	TGTGCCAGCAGTGACAGAATCGGCGGGAGCTACAATGAGCAGTTCTTC	CASSDRIGGSYNEQFF
TRBJ1-1	NA	NA	TRBV6-6	TGTGCCAGCAGTTACGTGTCAGGAGGGAACACTGAAGCTTTCTTT	CASSYVSGGNTEAFF
TRBJ1-3	TRBD1	NA	TRBV5-1	TGCGCCAGCAGCTTAGGTGGACAGGGGCGTAACACCATATATTTT	CASSLGGQGRNTIYF
TRBJ2-2	NA	NA	TRBV7-2	TGTGCCAGCAGCTTAGTTCCGCGGGGGAACACCGGGGAGCTGTTTTTT	CASSLVPRGNTGELFF
TRBJ2-7	TRBD1	NA	TRBV18	TGTGCCAGCCTCCGGGACAGGGCCCCCTACGAGCAGTACTTC	CASLRDRAPYEQYF
TRBJ2-7	NA	NA	TRBV7-2	TGTGCCAGCAGCTTGAGCTCCTACGAGCAGTACTTC	CASSLSSYEQYF
TRBJ1-2	NA	NA	TRBV15	TGTGCCACCAGCAGACGGGACACGCTAGGCTACACCTTC	CATSRRDTLGYTF
TRBJ1-2	TRBD1	NA	TRBV7-9	TGTGCCAGCAGCTTGGGACAGGGTGATAGTGGCTACACCTTC	CASSLGQGDSGYTF
TRBJ1-2	NA	NA	TRBV6-5	TGTGCCAGCAGTTACAAACAGAACTATGGCTACACCTTC	CASSYKQNYGYTF
TRBJ2-1	NA	once	TRBV14	TGTGCCAGCAGCCAAGTGGCGGGGCGGGCCAATGAGCAGTTCTTC	CASSQVAGRANEQFF
TRBJ2-1	NA	NA	TRBV4-1	TGCGCCAGCAGCCAAGGAGACAATGAGCAGTTCTTC	CASSQGDNEQFF
TRBJ2-7	TRBD1	few	TRBV5-1	TGCGCCAGCAGCGCCTCCGGGACAGGGGCCTACGAGCAGTACTTC	CASSASGTGAYEQYF